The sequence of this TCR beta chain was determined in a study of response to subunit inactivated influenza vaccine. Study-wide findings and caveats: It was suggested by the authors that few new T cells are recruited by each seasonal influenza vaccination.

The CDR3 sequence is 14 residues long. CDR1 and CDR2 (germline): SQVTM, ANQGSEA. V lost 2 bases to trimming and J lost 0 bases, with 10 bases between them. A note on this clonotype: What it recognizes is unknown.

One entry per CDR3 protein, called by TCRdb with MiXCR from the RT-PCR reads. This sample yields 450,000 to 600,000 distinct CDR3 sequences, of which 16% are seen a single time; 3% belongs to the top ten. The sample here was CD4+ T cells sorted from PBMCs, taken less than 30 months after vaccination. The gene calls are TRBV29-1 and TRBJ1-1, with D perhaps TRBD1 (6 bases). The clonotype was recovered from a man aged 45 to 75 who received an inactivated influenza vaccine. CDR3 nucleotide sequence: TGCAGCGTTGAATACAGGGCTCTGAACACTGAAGCTTTCTTT. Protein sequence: CSVEYRALNTEAFF.